The clone carrying this T cell receptor beta chain was seen a few times. Its antigen is still unknown. TCRdb called the RT-PCR reads again in MiXCR, with one record for every CDR3 protein. The sample lists roughly 760,000 distinct CDR3 sequences, 21% occurring once. V was cut by 0 bases and J by 6 bases, with 8 bases left in between. This CDR3 spans 13 amino acids. Germline values: CDR1 KGHSH, CDR2 LQKENI. The record originates from a study of response to subunit inactivated influenza vaccine. General study findings and limits: The study's authors posited that every seasonal influenza vaccination enlists few new T cells.

This sample comprised PBMCs from blood, obtained 5 to 6 days after vaccination. The receptor was derived from a man aged 50 to 60 who received an inactivated influenza vaccine. The V call is TRBV18, the J call TRBJ1-1; weak D call: TRBD1 (6 bases). The CDR3 reads CASSPPGGSEAFF. For the CDR3, the DNA is TGTGCCAGCTCACCACCGGGGGGCTCTGAAGCTTTCTTT.